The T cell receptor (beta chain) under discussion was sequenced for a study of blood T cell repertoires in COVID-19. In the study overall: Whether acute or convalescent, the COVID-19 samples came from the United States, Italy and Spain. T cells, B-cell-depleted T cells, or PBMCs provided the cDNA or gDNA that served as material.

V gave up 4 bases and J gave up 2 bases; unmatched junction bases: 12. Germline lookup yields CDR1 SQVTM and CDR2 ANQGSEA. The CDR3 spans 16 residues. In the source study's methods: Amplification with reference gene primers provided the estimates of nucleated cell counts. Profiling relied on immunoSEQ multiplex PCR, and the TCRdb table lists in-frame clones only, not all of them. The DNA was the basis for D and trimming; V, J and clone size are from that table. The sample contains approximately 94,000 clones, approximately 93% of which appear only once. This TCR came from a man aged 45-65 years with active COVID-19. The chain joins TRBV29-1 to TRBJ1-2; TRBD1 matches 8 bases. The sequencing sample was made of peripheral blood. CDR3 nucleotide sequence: TGCAGCGTTGTTGCAGGGGGCGCAAAGGGGAACTATGGCTACACCTTC. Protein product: CSVVAGGAKGNYGYTF.